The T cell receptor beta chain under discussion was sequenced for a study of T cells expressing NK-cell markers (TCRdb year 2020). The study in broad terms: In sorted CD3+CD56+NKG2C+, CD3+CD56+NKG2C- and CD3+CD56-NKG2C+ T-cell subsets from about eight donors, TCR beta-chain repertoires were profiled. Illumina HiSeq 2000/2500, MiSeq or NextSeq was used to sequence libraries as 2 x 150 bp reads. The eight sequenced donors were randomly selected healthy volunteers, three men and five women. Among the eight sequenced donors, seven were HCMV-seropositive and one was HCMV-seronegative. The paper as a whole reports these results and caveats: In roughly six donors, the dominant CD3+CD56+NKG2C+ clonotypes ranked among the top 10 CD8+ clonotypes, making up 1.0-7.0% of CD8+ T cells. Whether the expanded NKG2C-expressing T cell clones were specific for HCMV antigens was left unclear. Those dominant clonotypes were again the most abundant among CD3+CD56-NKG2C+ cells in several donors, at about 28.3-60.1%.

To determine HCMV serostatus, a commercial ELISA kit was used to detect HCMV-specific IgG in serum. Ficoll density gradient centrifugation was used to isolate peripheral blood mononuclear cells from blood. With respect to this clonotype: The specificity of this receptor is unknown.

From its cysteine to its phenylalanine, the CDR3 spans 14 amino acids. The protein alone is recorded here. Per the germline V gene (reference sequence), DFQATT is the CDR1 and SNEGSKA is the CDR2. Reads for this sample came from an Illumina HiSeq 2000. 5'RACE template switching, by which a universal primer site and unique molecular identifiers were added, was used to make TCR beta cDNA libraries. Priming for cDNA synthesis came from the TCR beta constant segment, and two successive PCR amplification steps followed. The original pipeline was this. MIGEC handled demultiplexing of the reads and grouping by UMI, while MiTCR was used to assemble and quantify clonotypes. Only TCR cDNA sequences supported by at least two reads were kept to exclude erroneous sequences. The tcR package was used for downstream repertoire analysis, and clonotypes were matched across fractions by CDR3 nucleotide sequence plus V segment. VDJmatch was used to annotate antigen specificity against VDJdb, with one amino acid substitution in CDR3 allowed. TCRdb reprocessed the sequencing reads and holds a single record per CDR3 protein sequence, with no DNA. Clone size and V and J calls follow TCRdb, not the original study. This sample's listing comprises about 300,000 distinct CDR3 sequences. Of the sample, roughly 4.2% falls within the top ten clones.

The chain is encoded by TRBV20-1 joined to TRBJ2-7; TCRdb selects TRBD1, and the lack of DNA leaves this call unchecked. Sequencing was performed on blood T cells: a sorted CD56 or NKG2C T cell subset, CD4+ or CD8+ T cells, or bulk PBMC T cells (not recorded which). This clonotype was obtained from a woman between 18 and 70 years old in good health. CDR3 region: CSAPWGQGTYEQYF.